Below are 27 T cell receptor beta chains sequenced from a single sample in a study of T cell responses to AZD1222 COVID-19 vaccine. Measured with immunoSEQ multiplex PCR; TCRdb has only the in-frame clones, and not every one. The repertoire holds 150,000 to 200,000 clones, with around 90% as singletons. This specimen was peripheral blood, taken 28 days after the second AZD1222 dose. These receptor sequences come from an adult who received the AZD1222 COVID-19 vaccine.

The chain joins TRBV6-5 to TRBJ2-7; possibly TRBD1 for D (5 bases). Trimming left V 7 bases short and J 4 bases short, with 11 bases between. Germline V CDR1 and CDR2: MNHEY, SVGAGI. The CDR3 is 12 residues long. The CDR3 is CASMTDTYEQYF. The CDR3, as DNA: TGTGCCAGCATGACAGACACATACGAGCAGTACTTC.

This chain links TRBV4-2 with TRBJ1-3, with a possible D match to TRBD1 (6 bases). V was clipped by 4 bases and J by 4 bases, with 17 bases between them. Germline CDR1 is LGHNA and CDR2 is YNFKEQ. CDR3 length equals 16 residues. CDR3 nucleotide sequence: TGTGCCAGCAGCCTACCTGGGGGGGCGCCGGGAAACACCATATATTTT. Translation: CASSLPGGAPGNTIYF.

The rearrangement links TRBV3-1 (or the pseudogene TRBV3-2) to TRBJ1-3; D might be TRBD1 (6 bases). The CDR3 has 14 amino acids. The V end lost 4 bases, the J end lost 4 bases, and 11 bases lay between the germline ends. Germline assignment: CDR1 LGHDT and CDR2 YNNKEL (reference sequence). DNA for the CDR3: TGTGCCAGCAGCCGGGGGGCGCGGGGAAACACCATATATTTT. Amino acids: CASSRGARGNTIYF.

This chain uses TRBV5-5 with TRBJ2-5, with D possibly matching TRBD1 (6 bases). The germline gives CDR1 SGHKS, CDR2 YYEKEE (reference sequence). CDR3 size: 16 residues. The V end lost 0 bases, the J end lost 0 bases, and 12 bases lay between the germline ends. DNA of the CDR3: TGTGCCAGCAGCTTGGGGGCCTGGACAGACCAAGAGACCCAGTACTTC. Translation gives CASSLGAWTDQETQYF.

This chain connects TRBV6-5 to TRBJ1-1; 7 positions match TRBD1. CDR3 length equals 13 residues. Germline V CDR1 and CDR2: MNHEY, SVGAGI. Trimming at V came to 0 bases and at J to 11 bases, leaving 6 bases not matched to a gene. The CDR3 DNA reads TGTGCCAGCAGTTACTCGACAGGGATGAGGGCTTTCTTT. Encoded protein: CASSYSTGMRAFF.

The rearrangement links TRBV2 to TRBJ1-6; D is ambiguous. The CDR3 extends over 15 amino acids. Per germline, CDR1 SNHLY and CDR2 FYNNEI. V gave up 3 bases and J gave up 10 bases, with 16 bases separating them. The CDR3 loop reads CASSEWQELGSPLHF. The CDR3 DNA is TGTGCCAGCAGTGAGTGGCAGGAGCTTGGGTCACCCCTCCACTTT.

This rearrangement joins TRBV7-9 to TRBJ1-2; D not resolved. The CDR3 contains 15 residues. Germline-derived CDR1 and CDR2 are SEHNR and FQNEAQ (reference sequence). V lost 0 bases, J lost 1 base, and 9 bases lay in between. The CDR3 reads CASSLALDFNYGYTF. As DNA, the CDR3 is TGTGCCAGCAGCTTAGCGCTCGATTTTAACTATGGCTACACCTTC. Combining the CDR3 with reference TRBV7-9 and TRBJ1-2 gives the whole variable domain DTGVSQNPRHKITKRGQNVTFRCDPISEHNRLYWYRQTLGQGPEFLTYFQNEAQLEKSRLLSDRFSAERPKGSFSTLEIQRTEQGDSAMYLCASSLALDFNYGYTFGSGTRLTVV.

The chain recombines TRBV18 with TRBJ1-1, with D maybe TRBD1 (5 bases). The CDR3 consists of 14 residues. The V gene's germline CDR1 is KGHSH and CDR2 LQKENI. Trimming cost V 4 bases and J 3 bases, with 12 bases left between them. CDR3 nucleotide sequence: TGTGCCAGCTCACTCCAGACAGACGACACTGAAGCTTTCTTT. Translation gives CASSLQTDDTEAFF.

The gene calls are TRBV30 and TRBJ1-5; no clear D gene. Germline V gene data show CDR1 as GTSNPN and CDR2 as SVGIG (reference sequence). V lost 2 bases and J 0 bases, leaving 8 bases between the germline ends. This CDR3 has 14 amino acids. The CDR3: CAWSIGNSNQPQHF. DNA of the CDR3: TGTGCCTGGAGTATAGGAAATAGCAATCAGCCCCAGCATTTT.

This clone was seen only a few times. The V and J genes are TRBV27 and TRBJ1-4, with 11 positions matching TRBD1. Per germline, CDR1 MNHEY and CDR2 SMNVEV (reference sequence). The CDR3 loop spans 14 amino acids. V gave up 2 bases and J gave up 9 bases; unmatched junction bases: 2. The CDR3 nucleotides are TGTGCCAGCAGTTTAAAGGACAGGGGGCAAAAACTGTTTTTT. It yields the protein CASSLKDRGQKLFF.

CDR3 sequence (DNA): TGTGCCAGCAGTGAAAGCAGGGGGCTGAACTATGGCTACACCTTC. This codes for CASSESRGLNYGYTF. The rearrangement joins TRBV2 to TRBJ1-2; 8 nucleotides align to TRBD1. Germline loops: CDR1 SNHLY, CDR2 FYNNEI. The CDR3 consists of 15 residues. V lost 2 bases to trimming and J lost 2 bases; unmatched junction nucleotides: 4.

The chain carries TRBV5-4 and TRBJ2-3; 9 nucleotides agree with TRBD2. Looked up from germline, CDR1 is SGHNT and CDR2 is YYREEE (reference sequence). The CDR3 is 16 residues long. The V segment lost 4 bases and the J segment 5 bases; nucleotides outside the gene matches: 11. CDR3 coding DNA: TGTGCCAGCAGCCCCAGCGGGGGGCATAATAGAGATACGCAGTATTTT. This codes for CASSPSGGHNRDTQYF.

This chain uses TRBV10-3 with TRBJ1-6; D remains unclear. The CDR3 consists of 13 residues. Trimming pared 1 base from V and 11 bases from J, leaving 9 bases between. The germline gives CDR1 ENHRY, CDR2 SYGVKD. The DNA of the CDR3 is TGTGCCATCAGTGAGTTCAATCATCCACCCCTCCACTTT. Translation: CAISEFNHPPLHF.

This rearrangement joins TRBV6-6 to TRBJ1-2; 9 bases align to TRBD1. CDR1 is MNHNY and CDR2 is SVGAGI in the germline V gene (reference sequence). Trimming at V came to 6 bases and at J to 4 bases, leaving 6 bases not matched to a gene. The length of the CDR3 is 14 residues. This CDR3 is CASSQGQGRYGYTF. CDR3 nucleotides: TGTGCCAGCAGCCAGGGACAGGGACGCTATGGCTACACCTTC.

The chain is built from TRBV20-1 and TRBJ2-3, with D possibly TRBD2 on 6 matching bases. Germline V gene lookup returns CDR1 DFQATT and CDR2 SNEGSKA (reference sequence). The CDR3 is 11 residues long. CDR3 sequence (DNA): TGCAGGGCGGGGTCCACAGATACGCAGTATTTT. Residues: CRAGSTDTQYF.

This clone was seen a single time. This chain joins TRBV6-5 and TRBJ1-2, with D perhaps TRBD1 (6 bases). CDR3 length: 15 residues. In germline, CDR1 is MNHEY, CDR2 SVGAGI. Deletions cut 6 bases from V and 7 bases from J, with 21 bases between. Here the CDR3 DNA reads TGTGCCAGCAGCCAAGACGAACAGGGCGCCGGTGGCTACACCTTC. This gives the protein CASSQDEQGAGGYTF.

The V gene is TRBV6-5, the J gene TRBJ2-7; 13 positions agree with TRBD2. This CDR3 is built from 15 residues. J was trimmed by 3 bases and V by 4 bases; bases with no gene match: 3. In germline, CDR1 is MNHEY, CDR2 SVGAGI. The CDR3 sequence: CASSSRLAGGYEQYF. CDR3 DNA sequence: TGTGCCAGCAGTTCAAGACTAGCGGGGGGCTACGAGCAGTACTTC.

The chain is built from TRBV6-1 and TRBJ2-2, with D unclear. The germline gives CDR1 MNHNS, CDR2 SASEGT. Trimming shortened V by 3 bases and J by 4 bases, and 12 bases separated the two germline ends. CDR3 length: 15 residues. The CDR3, as DNA: TGTGCCAGCAGTGAGGTTGGCCGGATCACCGGGGAGCTGTTTTTT. Amino acids: CASSEVGRITGELFF.

The rearrangement links TRBV7-9 to TRBJ1-1; possible D gene TRBD1, 5 bases. The germline V gene encodes CDR1 SEHNR and CDR2 FQNEAQ (reference sequence). The CDR3 length is 14 residues. V shed 5 bases and J shed 0 bases, with 10 bases lying between them. CDR3 DNA sequence: TGTGCCAGCAGCCTCGGGGGATTGAACACTGAAGCTTTCTTT. Protein product: CASSLGGLNTEAFF.

The genes are TRBV2 and TRBJ1-2; a weak D match, TRBD1 (5 bases). Germline CDR1 and CDR2: SNHLY and FYNNEI. V lost 10 bases, J lost 5 bases, and 17 bases lay in between. CDR3 length: 13 amino acids. The CDR3 protein is CATKLGGGYGYTF. CDR3 sequence (DNA): TGTGCCACCAAACTTGGGGGAGGGTATGGCTACACCTTC. The variable domain in full, with the rest retrieved from reference TRBV2 and TRBJ1-2, is EPEVTQTPSHQVTQMGQEVILRCVPISNHLYFYWYRQILGQKVEFLVSFYNNEISEKSEIFDDQFSVERPDGSNFTLKIRSTKLEDSAMYFCATKLGGGYGYTFGSGTRLTVV.

This rearrangement joins TRBV4-1 to TRBJ1-4; maybe TRBD1 (5 bases). The CDR3 runs to 14 residues. Germline V CDR1 and CDR2: MGHRA, YSYEKL. Trimming took off 2 bases at V and 3 bases at J, with 7 bases between the two ends. Here the CDR3 reads CASSQRDPNEKLFF. DNA for the CDR3: TGCGCCAGCAGCCAACGGGACCCTAATGAAAAACTGTTTTTT.

The V call is TRBV4-1, the J call TRBJ1-4, with a possible D match to TRBD1 (5 bases). The CDR3 is 16 residues long. The germline V and J ends were trimmed by 4 bases and 0 bases, with 12 bases remaining between them. Germline V CDR1 and CDR2: MGHRA, YSYEKL. CDR3 in amino acids: CASSPGTAATNEKLFF. The CDR3 coding sequence is TGCGCCAGCAGCCCCGGGACCGCGGCAACTAATGAAAAACTGTTTTTT.

The chain employs TRBV2 and TRBJ2-7; D is uncertain. With 4 bases removed from V and 1 base from J, the gap between germline ends came to 14 bases. The CDR3 runs to 15 residues. The germline V gene encodes CDR1 SNHLY and CDR2 FYNNEI. CDR3 amino acids: CASSAELATSYEQYF. The CDR3 nucleotides read TGTGCCAGCAGTGCCGAGTTAGCAACGTCCTACGAGCAGTACTTC.

This sequence joins TRBV9 and TRBJ2-7; 9 nucleotides line up with TRBD2. CDR1 is SGDLS, CDR2 YYNGEE, per germline. The CDR3 is made up of 15 amino acids. After removal of 2 bases from V and 3 bases from J, the junction contained 6 bases not matched to a gene. Here the CDR3 reads CASSVQAGGLYEQYF. In DNA form, the CDR3 reads TGTGCCAGCAGCGTCCAAGCGGGGGGCCTCTACGAGCAGTACTTC.

This clone was counted a single time. The genes are TRBV30 and TRBJ1-4; no reliable D call. Trimming pared 1 base from V and 4 bases from J, leaving 10 bases between. Germline V gives CDR1 GTSNPN, CDR2 SVGIG (reference sequence). This CDR3 is built from 14 residues. The CDR3 protein is CAWSGQRGNEKLFF. Written as DNA, the CDR3 is TGTGCCTGGAGTGGCCAGAGAGGTAATGAAAAACTGTTTTTT. Full variable domain (missing parts from reference TRBV30 and TRBJ1-4): SQTIHQWPATLVQPVGSPLSLECTVEGTSNPNLYWYRQAAGRGLQLLFYSVGIGQISSEVPQNLSASRPQDRQFILSSKKLLLSDSGFYLCAWSGQRGNEKLFFGSGTQLSVL.

This clone was seen once. The chain recombines TRBV2 with TRBJ1-2; D possibly corresponds to TRBD1 (5 bases). V lost 5 bases and J 4 bases, leaving 14 bases between the germline ends. The CDR3 contains 14 residues. CDR1 SNHLY and CDR2 FYNNEI come from the germline V gene. This CDR3 reads CASSLGGVPYGYTF. CDR3 DNA sequence: TGTGCCAGCAGTCTCGGAGGGGTTCCCTATGGCTACACCTTC.

This chain links TRBV10-3 with TRBJ2-3; D may be TRBD2 (6 bases). The CDR3 has 13 residues. Trimming removed 6 bases at V and 4 bases at J, with 11 bases between. CDR1 ENHRY and CDR2 SYGVKD come from the germline V gene. For the CDR3, the DNA is TGTGCCATCAGCCGACTAGTAGCAGATACGCAGTATTTT. It encodes CAISRLVADTQYF.